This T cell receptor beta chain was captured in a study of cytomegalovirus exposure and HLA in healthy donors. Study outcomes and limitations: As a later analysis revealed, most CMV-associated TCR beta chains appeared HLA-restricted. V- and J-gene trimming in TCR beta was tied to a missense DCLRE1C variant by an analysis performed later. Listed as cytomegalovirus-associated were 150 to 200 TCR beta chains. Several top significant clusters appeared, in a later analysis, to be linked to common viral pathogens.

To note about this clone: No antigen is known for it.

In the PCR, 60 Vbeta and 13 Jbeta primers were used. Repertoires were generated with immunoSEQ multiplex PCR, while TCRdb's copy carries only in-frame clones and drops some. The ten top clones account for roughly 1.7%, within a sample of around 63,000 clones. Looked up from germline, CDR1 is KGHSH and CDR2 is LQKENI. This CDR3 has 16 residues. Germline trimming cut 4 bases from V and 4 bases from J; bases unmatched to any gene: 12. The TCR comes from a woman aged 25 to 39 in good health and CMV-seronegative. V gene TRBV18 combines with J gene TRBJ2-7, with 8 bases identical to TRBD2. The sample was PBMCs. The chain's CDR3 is CASSLLGGAGLYEQYF. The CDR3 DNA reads TGTGCCAGCTCACTACTCGGGGGGGCCGGCCTATACGAGCAGTACTTC.